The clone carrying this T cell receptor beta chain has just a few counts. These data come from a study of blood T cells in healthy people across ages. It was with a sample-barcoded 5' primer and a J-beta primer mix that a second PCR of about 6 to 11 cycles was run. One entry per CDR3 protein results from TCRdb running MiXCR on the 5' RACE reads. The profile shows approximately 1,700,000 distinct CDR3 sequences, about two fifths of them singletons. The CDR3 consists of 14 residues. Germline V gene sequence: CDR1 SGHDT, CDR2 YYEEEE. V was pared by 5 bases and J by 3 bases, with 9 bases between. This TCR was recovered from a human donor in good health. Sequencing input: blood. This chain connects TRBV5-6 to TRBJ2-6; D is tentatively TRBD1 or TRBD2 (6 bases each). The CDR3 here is CASRGGFGANVLTF. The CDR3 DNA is TGTGCCAGCAGGGGGGGCTTTGGGGCCAACGTCCTGACTTTC.